Here is one TCR beta chain with its context. As yet, its antigen is unknown. The sample belongs to a study of OX40 agonist ivuxolimab in advanced cancers. General study points: There were also nonresponders showing low normalized T-cell clonal expansion. Both blood CD4+ and CD8+ T cells showed clonal growth by week 6 at 0.1 to 3.0 mg/kg.

Generated by immunoSEQ multiplex PCR, the TCRdb table keeps only in-frame clones and is missing some. Of 89,000 or so clones detected, around 90% appear once; the ten largest clones hold 8.4%. Germline-derived CDR1 and CDR2 are MNHNS and SASEGT. Trimming took off 3 bases at V and 2 bases at J, with 9 bases between the two ends. This CDR3 region has 14 residues. This receptor was identified in an adult with an advanced solid tumor such as melanoma, head and neck, liver or kidney cancer. The rearrangement links TRBV6-1 to TRBJ2-3; D is uncertain. This specimen consisted of CD4+ or CD8+ T cells sorted from blood, obtained in a trial of the OX40 agonist ivuxolimab. The CDR3 DNA reads as TGTGCCAGCAGTGACCCCATCTACACAGATACGCAGTATTTT. Translated: CASSDPIYTDTQYF.